The 10 T cell receptor beta chains listed next were all sequenced from one sample in a study of CD8+ T cells in alopecia areata. RNA extraction was followed by reverse transcription into cDNA, which acted as the sequencing template. Method: immunoSEQ multiplex PCR; TCRdb's copy keeps in-frame clones and lacks some. The profile shows 200,000 to 250,000 clones, roughly two thirds of them singletons. The material was CD4+ T cells sorted from blood, obtained at week 0. The receptor set was obtained from a human donor with alopecia areata.

The genes are TRBV25-1 and TRBJ1-1; TRBD1 matches at 10 bases. The ends lost 1 base at V and 3 bases at J; junction bases unmatched: 2. The CDR3 extends over 15 amino acids. From germline, CDR1 is MGHDK and CDR2 SYGVNS. DNA of the CDR3: TGTGCCAGCAGTGAATCCGGGACAGGGGACACTGAAGCTTTCTTT. Translation: CASSESGTGDTEAFF.

This clone was detected a few times. The gene calls are TRBV4-1 and TRBJ2-1; TRBD2 matches at 11 bases. This CDR3 region has 14 residues. Germline values: CDR1 MGHRA, CDR2 YSYEKL. V gave up 7 bases and J gave up 6 bases; unmatched junction bases: 5. CDR3 residues: CASNLAGGPNEQFF. In nucleotides, the CDR3 is TGCGCCAGCAACCTAGCGGGGGGCCCCAATGAGCAGTTCTTC.

This clone has only one observation. V and J are TRBV5-4 and TRBJ1-6; D remains unclear. The CDR3 runs to 13 residues. The V gene lost 2 bases and the J gene lost 7 bases, with 7 bases spanning the gap. The germline V gene encodes CDR1 SGHNT and CDR2 YYREEE (reference sequence). DNA for the CDR3: TGTGCCAGCAGCTTCGTGGGAAATTCACCCCTCCACTTT. Residues: CASSFVGNSPLHF.

The chain links TRBV14 to TRBJ2-5, with D uncertain. The germline V and J ends were trimmed by 0 bases and 5 bases, with 4 bases remaining between them. Germline CDR1 SGHDN, CDR2 FVKESK. CDR3 length equals 12 residues. DNA for the CDR3: TGTGCCAGCAGCCAAGATCCTGAGACCCAGTACTTC. Encoded protein: CASSQDPETQYF.

The gene calls are TRBV2 and TRBJ2-5; no definite D call. The germline gives CDR1 SNHLY, CDR2 FYNNEI. The CDR3 extends over 13 amino acids. Trimming removed 4 bases at V and 5 bases at J, with 11 bases between. CDR3 coding DNA: TGTGCCAGCAGTGGGACGGCGAGGGAGACCCAGTACTTC. Translated, it gives CASSGTARETQYF.

As for this clone: The junction differs from germline at one of its ends, possibly a read error. This chain uses TRBV29-1 with TRBJ1-2; D uncertain. The germline CDR1 and CDR2 sequences are SQVTM and ANQGSEA. CDR3 length: 8 amino acids. CDR3 region: CSVESGLF. The DNA for the CDR3 is TGCAGCGTTGAAAGTGGACTCTTC.

The chain recombines TRBV9 with TRBJ1-5; TRBD1 matches at 9 bases. J gave up 3 bases and V 3 bases, and 7 bases lay outside the gene matches. The CDR3 totals 16 residues. The V gene's germline CDR1 is SGDLS and CDR2 YYNGEE. The CDR3 nucleotides read TGTGCCAGCAGCGCGGGACAGGGAGACAACAATCAGCCCCAGCATTTT. Translating it yields CASSAGQGDNNQPQHF.

This clone was recorded once. V is TRBV27 and J is TRBJ1-5; TRBD1 matches at 10 bases. CDR1 and CDR2 (germline): MNHEY, SMNVEV (reference sequence). There are 17 residues in the CDR3. The trim removed 1 base at V and 6 bases at J, leaving 9 bases unmatched. The CDR3 region is CASSLWTGTGATQPQHF. The CDR3 DNA sequence: TGTGCCAGCAGTTTATGGACCGGGACAGGGGCCACTCAGCCCCAGCATTTT.

Comments on this clone: One junction end disagrees with the germline gene, perhaps due to a read error. The chain has TRBV27 and TRBJ2-5, with 8 bases fitting TRBD1. The CDR3 has 14 residues. Per germline, CDR1 MNHEY and CDR2 SMNVEV (reference sequence). This CDR3 reads CASGRTGNQETQYF. In DNA, the CDR3 is TGTGCCAGCGGGCGGACAGGGAACCAGGAGACCCAGTACTTC.

The gene calls are TRBV14 and TRBJ1-5, with D possibly matching TRBD1 (6 bases). The CDR3 totals 15 residues. V lost 2 bases and J 3 bases, leaving 11 bases between the germline ends. Looked up from germline, CDR1 is SGHDN and CDR2 is FVKESK. The CDR3 DNA sequence: TGTGCCAGCAGCCAATCCGGACAGCTCAATCAGCCCCAGCATTTT. It yields the protein CASSQSGQLNQPQHF.